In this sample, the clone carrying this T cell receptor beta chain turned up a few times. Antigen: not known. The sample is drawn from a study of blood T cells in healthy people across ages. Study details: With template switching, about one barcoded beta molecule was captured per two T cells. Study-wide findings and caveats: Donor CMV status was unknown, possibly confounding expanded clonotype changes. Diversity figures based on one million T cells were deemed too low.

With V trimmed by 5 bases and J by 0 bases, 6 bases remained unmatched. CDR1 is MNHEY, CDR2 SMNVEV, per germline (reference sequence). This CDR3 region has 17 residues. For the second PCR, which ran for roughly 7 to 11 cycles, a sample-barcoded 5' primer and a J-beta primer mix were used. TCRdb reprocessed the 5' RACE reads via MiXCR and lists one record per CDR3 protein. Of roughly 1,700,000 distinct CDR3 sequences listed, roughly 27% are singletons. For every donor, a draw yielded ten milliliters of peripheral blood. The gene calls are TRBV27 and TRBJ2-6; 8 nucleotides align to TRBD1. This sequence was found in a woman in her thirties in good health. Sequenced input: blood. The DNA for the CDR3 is TGTGCCAGCAGTCGGGCAGGGGGCCTCTCTGGGGCCAACGTCCTGACTTTC. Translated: CASSRAGGLSGANVLTF.